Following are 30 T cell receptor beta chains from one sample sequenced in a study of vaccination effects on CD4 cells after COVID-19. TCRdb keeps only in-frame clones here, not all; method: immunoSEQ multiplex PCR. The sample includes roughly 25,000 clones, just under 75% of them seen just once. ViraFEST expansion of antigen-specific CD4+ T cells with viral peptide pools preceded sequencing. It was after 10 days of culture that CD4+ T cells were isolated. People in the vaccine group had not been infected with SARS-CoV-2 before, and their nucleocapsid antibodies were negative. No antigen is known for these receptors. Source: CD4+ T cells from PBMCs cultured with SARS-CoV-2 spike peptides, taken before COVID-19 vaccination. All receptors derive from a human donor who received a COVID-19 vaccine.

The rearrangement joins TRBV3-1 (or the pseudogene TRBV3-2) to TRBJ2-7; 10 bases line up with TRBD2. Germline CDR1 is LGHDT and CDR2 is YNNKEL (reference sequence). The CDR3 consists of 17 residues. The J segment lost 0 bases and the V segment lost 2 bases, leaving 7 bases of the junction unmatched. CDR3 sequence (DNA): TGTGCCAGCAGCCAAATCGAACTAGCGGGGAGCTCCTACGAGCAGTACTTC. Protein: CASSQIELAGSSYEQYF.

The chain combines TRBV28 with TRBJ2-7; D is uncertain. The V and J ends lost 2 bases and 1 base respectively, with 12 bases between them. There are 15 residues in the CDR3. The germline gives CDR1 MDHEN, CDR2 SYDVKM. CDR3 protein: CASSLISATSYEQYF. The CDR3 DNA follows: TGTGCCAGCAGTTTAATTAGTGCTACGTCCTACGAGCAGTACTTC.

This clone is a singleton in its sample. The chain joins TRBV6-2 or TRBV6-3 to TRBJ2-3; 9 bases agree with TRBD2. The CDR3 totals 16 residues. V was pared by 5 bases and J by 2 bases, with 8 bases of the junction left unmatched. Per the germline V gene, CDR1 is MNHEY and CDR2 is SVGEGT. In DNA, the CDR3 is TGTGCCAGCAGTGATTCGACTAGCGGTCTCACAGATACGCAGTATTTT. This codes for CASSDSTSGLTDTQYF.

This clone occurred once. This chain's CDR3 is CASKPESGFYEQYF. Written as DNA, the CDR3 is TGTGCCAGCAAACCCGAGTCGGGTTTCTACGAGCAGTACTTC. V usage is TRBV6-5 and J usage is TRBJ2-7, with no clear D. Germline lookup yields CDR1 MNHEY and CDR2 SVGAGI. Between the trimmed V and J ends, which lost 7 bases and 3 bases, there was a span of 16 bases. The CDR3 is 14 amino acids.

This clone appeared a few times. CDR3 bases: TGCGCCAGCAGCTCAGCCCGGGACAGGGGCCCCTACGAGCAGTACTTC. This translates into CASSSARDRGPYEQYF. The V and J genes are TRBV5-1 and TRBJ2-7; 10 bases align to TRBD1. J lost 2 bases, V lost 3 bases, and 8 bases had no gene match. Germline V gene lookup returns CDR1 SGHRS and CDR2 YFSETQ. The CDR3 runs to 16 residues. Supplemented by reference TRBV5-1 and TRBJ2-7, the full variable domain reads KAGVTQTPRYLIKTRGQQVTLSCSPISGHRSVSWYQQTPGQGLQFLFEYFSETQRNKGNFPGRFSGRQFSNSRSEMNVSTLELGDSALYLCASSSARDRGPYEQYFGPGTRLTVT.

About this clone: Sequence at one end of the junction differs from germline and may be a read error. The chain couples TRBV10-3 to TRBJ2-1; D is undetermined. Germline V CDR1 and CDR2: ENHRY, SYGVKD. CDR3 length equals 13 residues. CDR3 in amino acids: CAINEFEDNEQFF. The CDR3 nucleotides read TGTGCCATCAATGAGTTTGAGGATAATGAGCAGTTCTTC.

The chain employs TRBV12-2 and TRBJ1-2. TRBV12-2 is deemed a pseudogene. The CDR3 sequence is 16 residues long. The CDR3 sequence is CASHVDTGCRDYGYTF. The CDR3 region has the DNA TGTGCAAGTCACGTAGATACGGGGTGCCGAGACTATGGCTACACCTTC.

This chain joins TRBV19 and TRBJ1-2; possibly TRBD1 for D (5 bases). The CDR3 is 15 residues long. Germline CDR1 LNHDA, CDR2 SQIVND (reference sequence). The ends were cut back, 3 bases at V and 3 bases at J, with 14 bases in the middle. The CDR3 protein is CASSMYSGRDYGYTF. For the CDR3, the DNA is TGTGCCAGTAGTATGTATTCGGGGCGCGACTATGGCTACACCTTC.

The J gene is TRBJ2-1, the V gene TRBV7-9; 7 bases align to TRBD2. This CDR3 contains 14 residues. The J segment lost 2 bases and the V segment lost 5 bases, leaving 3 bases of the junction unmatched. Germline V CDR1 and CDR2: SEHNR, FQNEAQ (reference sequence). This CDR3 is CASSTSGTYNEQFF. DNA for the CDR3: TGTGCCAGCAGCACCAGCGGGACCTACAATGAGCAGTTCTTC. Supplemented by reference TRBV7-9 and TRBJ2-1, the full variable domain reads DTGVSQNPRHKITKRGQNVTFRCDPISEHNRLYWYRQTLGQGPEFLTYFQNEAQLEKSRLLSDRFSAERPKGSFSTLEIQRTEQGDSAMYLCASSTSGTYNEQFFGPGTRLTVL.

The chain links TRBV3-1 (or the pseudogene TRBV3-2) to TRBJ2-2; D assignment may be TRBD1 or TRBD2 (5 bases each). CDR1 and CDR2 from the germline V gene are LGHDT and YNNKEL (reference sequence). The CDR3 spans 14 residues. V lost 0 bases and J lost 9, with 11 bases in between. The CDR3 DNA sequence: TGTGCCAGCAGCCAAGAACCCGGGGCCCGGGAGCTGTTTTTT. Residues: CASSQEPGARELFF.

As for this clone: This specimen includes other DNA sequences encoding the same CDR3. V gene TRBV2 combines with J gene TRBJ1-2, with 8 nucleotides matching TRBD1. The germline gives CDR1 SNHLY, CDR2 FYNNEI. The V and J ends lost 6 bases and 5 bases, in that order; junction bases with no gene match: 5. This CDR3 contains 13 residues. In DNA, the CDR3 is TGTGCCAGCAGCGAGGACAGGGATTATGGCTACACCTTC. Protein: CASSEDRDYGYTF.

The CDR3 is CASSPRGLPLTTKTDTQYF. DNA for the CDR3: TGTGCCAGCTCACCACGGGGACTTCCTCTTACCACTAAGACAGATACGCAGTATTTT. The V call is TRBV18, the J call TRBJ2-3; a possible D gene is TRBD2 (6 bases). In germline, CDR1 is KGHSH, CDR2 LQKENI. Trimming cost V 1 base and J 3 bases, with 23 bases left between them. The CDR3 extends over 19 amino acids.

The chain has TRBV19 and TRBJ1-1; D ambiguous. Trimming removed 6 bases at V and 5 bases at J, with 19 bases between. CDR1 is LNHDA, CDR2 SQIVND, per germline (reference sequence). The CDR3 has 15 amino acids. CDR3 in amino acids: CASRSLGSKVTEAFF. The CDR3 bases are TGTGCCAGTAGGTCGCTAGGGAGTAAGGTTACTGAAGCTTTCTTT.

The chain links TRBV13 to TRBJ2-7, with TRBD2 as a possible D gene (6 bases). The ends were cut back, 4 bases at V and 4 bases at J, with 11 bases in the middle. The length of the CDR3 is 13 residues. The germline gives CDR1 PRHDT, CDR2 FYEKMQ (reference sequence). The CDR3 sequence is CASSSLAEYEQYF. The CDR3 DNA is TGTGCCAGCAGCTCACTAGCAGAGTACGAGCAGTACTTC.

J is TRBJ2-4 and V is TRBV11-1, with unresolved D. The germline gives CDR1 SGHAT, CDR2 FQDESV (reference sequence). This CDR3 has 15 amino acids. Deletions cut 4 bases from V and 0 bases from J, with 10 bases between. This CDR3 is CASSSPTGAKNIQYF. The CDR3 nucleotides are TGTGCCAGCAGCTCTCCGACCGGAGCCAAAAACATTCAGTACTTC.

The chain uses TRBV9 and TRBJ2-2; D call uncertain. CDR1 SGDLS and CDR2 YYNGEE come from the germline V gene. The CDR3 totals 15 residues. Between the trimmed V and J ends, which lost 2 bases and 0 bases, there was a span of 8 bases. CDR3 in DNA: TGTGCCAGCAGCGTTTCTAGTGCGAACACCGGGGAGCTGTTTTTT. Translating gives CASSVSSANTGELFF.

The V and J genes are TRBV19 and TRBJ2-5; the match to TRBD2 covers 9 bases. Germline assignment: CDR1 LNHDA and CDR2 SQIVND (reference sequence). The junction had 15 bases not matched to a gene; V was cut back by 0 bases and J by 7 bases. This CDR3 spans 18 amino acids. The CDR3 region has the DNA TGTGCCAGTAGTATAGAGGTTTCTAGCGGGGTAACTGGAGGGACCCAGTACTTC. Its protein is CASSIEVSSGVTGGTQYF.

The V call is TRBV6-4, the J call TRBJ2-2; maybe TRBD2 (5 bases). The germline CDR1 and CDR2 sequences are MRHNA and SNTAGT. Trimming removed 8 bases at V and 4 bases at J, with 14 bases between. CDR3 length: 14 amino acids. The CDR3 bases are TGTGCCAGCCGGGAAGGACGGCGCACCGGGGAGCTGTTTTTT. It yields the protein CASREGRRTGELFF.

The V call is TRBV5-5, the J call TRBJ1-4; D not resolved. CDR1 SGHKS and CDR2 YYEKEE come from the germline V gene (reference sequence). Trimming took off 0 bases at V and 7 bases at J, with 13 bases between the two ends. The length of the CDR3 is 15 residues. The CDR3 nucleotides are TGTGCCAGCAGCTTGGGAGGTCAAGAGAGTGAAAAACTGTTTTTT. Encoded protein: CASSLGGQESEKLFF.

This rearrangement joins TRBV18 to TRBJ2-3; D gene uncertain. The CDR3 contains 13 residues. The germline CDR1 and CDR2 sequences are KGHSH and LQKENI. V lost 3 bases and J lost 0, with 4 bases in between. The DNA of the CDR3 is TGTGCCAGCTCACCGATTAGCACAGATACGCAGTATTTT. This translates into CASSPISTDTQYF.

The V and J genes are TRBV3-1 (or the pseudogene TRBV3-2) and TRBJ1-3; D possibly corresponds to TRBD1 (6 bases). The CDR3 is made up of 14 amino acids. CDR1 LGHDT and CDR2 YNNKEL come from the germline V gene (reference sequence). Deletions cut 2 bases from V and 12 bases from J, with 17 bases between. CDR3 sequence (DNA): TGTGCCAGCAGCCAATCGGGTTACGGGACAATCATATATTTT. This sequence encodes CASSQSGYGTIIYF.

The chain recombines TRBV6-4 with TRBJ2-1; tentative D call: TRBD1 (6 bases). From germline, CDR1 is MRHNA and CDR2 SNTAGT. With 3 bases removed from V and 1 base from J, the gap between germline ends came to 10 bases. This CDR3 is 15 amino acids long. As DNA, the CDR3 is TGTGCCAGCAGTGAAGAACAGGGTTCCTACAATGAGCAGTTCTTC. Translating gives CASSEEQGSYNEQFF.

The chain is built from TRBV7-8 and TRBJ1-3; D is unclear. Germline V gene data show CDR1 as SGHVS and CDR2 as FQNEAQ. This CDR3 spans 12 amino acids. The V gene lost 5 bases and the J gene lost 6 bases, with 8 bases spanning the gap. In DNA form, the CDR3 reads TGTGCCAGCAGCGCACTTCAAAACACCATATATTTT. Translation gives CASSALQNTIYF.

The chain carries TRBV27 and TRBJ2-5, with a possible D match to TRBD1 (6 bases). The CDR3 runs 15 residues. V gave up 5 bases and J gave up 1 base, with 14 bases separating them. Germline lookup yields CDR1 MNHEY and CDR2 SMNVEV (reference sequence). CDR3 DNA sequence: TGTGCCAGCAGTCGCCGACAGGAAGGCCAAGAGACCCAGTACTTC. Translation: CASSRRQEGQETQYF.

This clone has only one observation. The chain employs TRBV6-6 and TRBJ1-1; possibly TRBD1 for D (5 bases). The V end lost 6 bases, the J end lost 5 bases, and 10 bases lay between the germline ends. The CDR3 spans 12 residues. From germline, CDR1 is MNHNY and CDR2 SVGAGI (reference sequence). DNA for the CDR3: TGTGCCAGCAGGGGGCCGAAGACTGAAGCTTTCTTT. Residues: CASRGPKTEAFF.

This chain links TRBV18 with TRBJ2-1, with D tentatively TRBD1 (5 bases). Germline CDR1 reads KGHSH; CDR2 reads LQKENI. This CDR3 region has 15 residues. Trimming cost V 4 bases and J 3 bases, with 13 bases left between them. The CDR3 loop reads CASSRSGSGYNEQFF. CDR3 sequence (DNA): TGTGCCAGCTCACGGTCAGGGTCAGGCTACAATGAGCAGTTCTTC. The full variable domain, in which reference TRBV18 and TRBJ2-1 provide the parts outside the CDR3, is NAGVMQNPRHLVRRRGQEARLRCSPMKGHSHVYWYRQLPEEGLKFMVYLQKENIIDESGMPKERFSAEFPKEGPSILRIQQVVRGDSAAYFCASSRSGSGYNEQFFGPGTRLTVL.

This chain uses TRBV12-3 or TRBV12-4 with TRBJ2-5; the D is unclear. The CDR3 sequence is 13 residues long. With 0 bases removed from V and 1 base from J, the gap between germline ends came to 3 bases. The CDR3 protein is CASSLASQETQYF. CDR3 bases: TGTGCCAGCAGTTTAGCCAGCCAAGAGACCCAGTACTTC.

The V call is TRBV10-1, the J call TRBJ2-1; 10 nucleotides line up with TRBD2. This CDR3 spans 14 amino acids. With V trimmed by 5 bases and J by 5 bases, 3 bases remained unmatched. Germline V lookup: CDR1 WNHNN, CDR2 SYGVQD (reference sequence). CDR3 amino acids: CASSRAGGHNEQFF. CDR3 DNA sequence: TGCGCCAGCAGTCGAGCGGGGGGGCACAATGAGCAGTTCTTC.

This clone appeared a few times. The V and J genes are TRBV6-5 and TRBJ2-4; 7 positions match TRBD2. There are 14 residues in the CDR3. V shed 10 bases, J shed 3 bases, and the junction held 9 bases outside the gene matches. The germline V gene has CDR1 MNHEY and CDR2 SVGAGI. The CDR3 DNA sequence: TGTGCCACCCATAGCGGGTTCGGCAAAAACATTCAGTACTTC. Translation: CATHSGFGKNIQYF.

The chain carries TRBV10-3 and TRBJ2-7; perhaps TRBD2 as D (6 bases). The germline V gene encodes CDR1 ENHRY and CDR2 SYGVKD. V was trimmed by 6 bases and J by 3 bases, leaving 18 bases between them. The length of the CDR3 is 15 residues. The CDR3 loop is CAISPWASENYEQYF. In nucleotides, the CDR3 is TGTGCCATCAGCCCCTGGGCTAGCGAGAACTACGAGCAGTACTTC.